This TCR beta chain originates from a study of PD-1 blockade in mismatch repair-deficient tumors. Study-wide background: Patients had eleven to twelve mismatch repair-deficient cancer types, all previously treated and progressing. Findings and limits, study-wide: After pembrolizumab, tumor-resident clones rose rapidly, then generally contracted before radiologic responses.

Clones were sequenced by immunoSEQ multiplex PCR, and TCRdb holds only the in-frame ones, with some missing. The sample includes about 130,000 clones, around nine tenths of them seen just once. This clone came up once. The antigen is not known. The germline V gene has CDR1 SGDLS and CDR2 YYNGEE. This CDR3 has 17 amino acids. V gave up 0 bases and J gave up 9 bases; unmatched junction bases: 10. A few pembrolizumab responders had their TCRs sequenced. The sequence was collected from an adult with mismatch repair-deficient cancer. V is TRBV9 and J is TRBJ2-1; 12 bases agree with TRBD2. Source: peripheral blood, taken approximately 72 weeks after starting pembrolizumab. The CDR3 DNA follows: TGTGCCAGCAGCGTAGGGGGTGGACTAGCGGGAATTGGTGAGCAGTTCTTC. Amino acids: CASSVGGGLAGIGEQFF.